This entry lists 28 T cell receptor beta chains sequenced from one sample in a study of human thymus T cells. Produced via immunoSEQ multiplex PCR; TCRdb's table is partial and in-frame only. The sample lists some 40,000 clones, approximately 95% occurring once. The sample comprised blood. These receptors all stem from a boy younger than two with a congenital heart defect but otherwise immunologically healthy.

The count of this clone is one. This sequence joins TRBV7-6 and TRBJ2-5, with 8 bases aligning to TRBD2. CDR3 length: 13 amino acids. Trimming at V came to 4 bases and at J to 3 bases, leaving 1 base not matched to a gene. Germline assignment: CDR1 SGHVS and CDR2 FNYEAQ. The CDR3 DNA reads TGTGCCAGCAGCTACGGGGGGGAAGAGACCCAGTACTTC. Encoded protein: CASSYGGEETQYF.

V and J are TRBV4-3 and TRBJ1-2; D call uncertain. The germline V gene encodes CDR1 LGHNA and CDR2 YSLEER. Trimming removed 1 base from V and 4 bases from J, with 10 bases in between. This CDR3 has 14 amino acids. The CDR3 DNA sequence: TGCGCCAGCAGCCAAGTCTCCGGGCTCTATGGCTACACCTTC. Its protein product is CASSQVSGLYGYTF.

The genes are TRBV5-6 and TRBJ2-1; 9 bases are a match to TRBD2. Trimming at V came to 4 bases and at J to 5 bases, leaving 13 bases not matched to a gene. The V gene's germline CDR1 is SGHDT and CDR2 YYEEEE. The length of the CDR3 is 17 residues. This CDR3 is CASSRVVLAGYDNEQFF. The CDR3 DNA sequence: TGTGCCAGCAGCCGGGTGGTGCTAGCGGGGTATGACAATGAGCAGTTCTTC.

The chain links TRBV19 to TRBJ2-5, with 8 bases identical to TRBD1. Germline-derived CDR1 and CDR2 are LNHDA and SQIVND (reference sequence). This CDR3 is 12 amino acids long. The trim removed 6 bases at V and 5 bases at J, leaving 2 bases unmatched. CDR3 amino acids: CASSRTGETQYF. In DNA, the CDR3 is TGTGCCAGTAGCCGGACAGGGGAGACCCAGTACTTC.

The chain employs TRBV19 and TRBJ1-6, with 11 bases aligning to TRBD1. The germline gives CDR1 LNHDA, CDR2 SQIVND (reference sequence). The J segment lost 6 bases and the V segment lost 7 bases, leaving 5 bases of the junction unmatched. This CDR3 contains 15 residues. As DNA, the CDR3 is TGTGCCAGTACCCGGACAGGGGGCATTAATTCACCCCTCCACTTT. This translates into CASTRTGGINSPLHF.

The V call is TRBV19, the J call TRBJ1-1, with D possibly being TRBD1 (5 bases). Trimming stripped 10 bases from V and 6 bases from J, with 24 bases between. CDR3 length: 15 residues. Germline V gene lookup returns CDR1 LNHDA and CDR2 SQIVND (reference sequence). CDR3 sequence reads: CAIFTGGTPKAEAFF. As DNA, the CDR3 is TGTGCCATCTTTACGGGGGGGACCCCAAAGGCTGAAGCTTTCTTT.

This clone was detected a few times. This chain uses TRBV18 with TRBJ1-1, with D uncertain. The germline V gene has CDR1 KGHSH and CDR2 LQKENI. The CDR3 has 13 residues. V was trimmed by 6 bases and J by 4 bases, leaving 12 bases between them. The CDR3 DNA is TGTGCCAGCTCCCCTGGGTGGCTCACTGAAGCTTTCTTT. Translating gives CASSPGWLTEAFF.

The chain carries TRBV10-3 and TRBJ2-7; 9 bases fit TRBD1. The CDR3 runs to 14 residues. CDR1 and CDR2 from the germline V gene are ENHRY and SYGVKD. V lost 8 bases and J lost 0; bases outside the gene matches: 5. CDR3 loop: CAIGGTGSSYEQYF. Written as DNA, the CDR3 is TGTGCCATCGGAGGGACAGGGAGCTCCTACGAGCAGTACTTC.

Note on this clone: This sample also contains other DNA sequences that code for the same CDR3. The chain employs TRBV13 and TRBJ2-2; 11 bases align to TRBD2. V shed 5 bases, J shed 2 bases, and the junction held 4 bases outside the gene matches. Germline CDR1 reads PRHDT; CDR2 reads FYEKMQ (reference sequence). The CDR3 has 16 amino acids. The CDR3 loop reads CASSPGLAGNTGELFF. DNA of the CDR3: TGTGCCAGCAGCCCTGGACTAGCGGGTAACACCGGGGAGCTGTTTTTT.

The V gene is TRBV5-4, the J gene TRBJ2-5; 10 nucleotides line up with TRBD2. Germline V gene sequence: CDR1 SGHNT, CDR2 YYREEE (reference sequence). The CDR3 has 16 amino acids. V was clipped by 4 bases and J by 5 bases; unmatched bases: 11. CDR3 protein: CASSPGLAAISETQYF. CDR3 coding DNA: TGTGCCAGCAGCCCCGGACTAGCGGCAATCTCCGAGACCCAGTACTTC.

This chain connects TRBV6-6 to TRBJ2-3; D gene ambiguous. V gave up 4 bases and J gave up 4 bases, with 6 bases separating them. Germline loops: CDR1 MNHNY, CDR2 SVGAGI (reference sequence). This CDR3 comprises 12 residues. CDR3 protein: CASSLGSDTQYF. The CDR3 region has the DNA TGTGCCAGCAGTTTGGGGTCAGATACGCAGTATTTT.

This clone has a single count. Written as DNA, the CDR3 is TGCGCCAGCAGCCAGGGGGCCTATGGCTACACCTTC. It yields the protein CASSQGAYGYTF. The V and J genes are TRBV4-3 and TRBJ1-2, with TRBD1 as a possible D gene (6 bases). The CDR3 extends over 12 amino acids. Trimming took 3 bases from V and 4 from J, leaving 6 bases between them. CDR1 is LGHNA and CDR2 is YSLEER in the germline V gene.

The rearrangement uses TRBV11-2 and TRBJ2-7; D possibly corresponds to TRBD2 (5 bases). CDR1 SGHAT and CDR2 FQNNGV come from the germline V gene. Trimming removed 0 bases at V and 3 bases at J, with 15 bases between. The CDR3 contains 16 residues. CDR3 sequence reads: CASSLEMASFYYEQYF. CDR3 sequence (DNA): TGTGCCAGCAGCTTAGAAATGGCTAGCTTCTACTACGAGCAGTACTTC.

In this sample, this clone turned up once. Here the CDR3 DNA reads TGTGCCAGCAGCTTAGGGGTGTACCAAGAGACCCAGTACTTC. This translates into CASSLGVYQETQYF. V gene TRBV11-2 combines with J gene TRBJ2-5; no firm D call. Trimming removed 1 base at V and 0 bases at J, with 6 bases between. CDR3 size: 14 residues. Germline V gene lookup returns CDR1 SGHAT and CDR2 FQNNGV.

This clone appeared a single time. The chain recombines TRBV4-2 with TRBJ1-3; D remains unclear. This CDR3 is built from 16 residues. Germline V gives CDR1 LGHNA, CDR2 YNFKEQ. Trimming left V 2 bases short and J 0 bases short, with 11 bases between. The CDR3 loop reads CASSQPYSGSGNTIYF. CDR3 bases: TGTGCCAGCAGCCAACCCTATTCAGGCTCTGGAAACACCATATATTTT.

This chain uses TRBV4-2 with TRBJ2-5; 15 bases agree with TRBD2. Germline loops: CDR1 LGHNA, CDR2 YNFKEQ. V was clipped by 1 base and J by 9 bases; unmatched bases: 0. This CDR3 region has 14 residues. The DNA of the CDR3 is TGTGCCAGCAGCCAAGGGACTAGCGGGGGGGCCCAGTACTTC. Its translation is CASSQGTSGGAQYF.

This clone was found once. The junction shows a germline mismatch at one end, possibly a read error. J is TRBJ2-5 and V is TRBV7-2, with 7 bases fitting TRBD1. CDR1 SGHTA and CDR2 FQGNSA come from the germline V gene. The CDR3 runs 13 residues. The CDR3 here is CAGSWGQKETQYF. CDR3 nucleotide sequence: TGTGCCGGCAGCTGGGGACAGAAAGAGACCCAGTACTTC.

The chain employs TRBV4-2 and TRBJ2-7, with TRBD2 matching 13 bases. There are 17 residues in the CDR3. V shed 4 bases and J 1 base; nucleotides not matched to a gene: 7. Germline CDR1 reads LGHNA; CDR2 reads YNFKEQ. In DNA, the CDR3 is TGTGCCAGCAGCCGGACTAGCGGGGGCCCTAAATCCTACGAGCAGTACTTC. Its protein product is CASSRTSGGPKSYEQYF.

The chain has TRBV5-1 and TRBJ1-2; the D is unclear. Germline lookup yields CDR1 SGHRS and CDR2 YFSETQ. The CDR3 is 13 residues long. The V end was cut by 4 bases, the J end by 1 base, with 8 bases between. The CDR3 nucleotides are TGCGCCAGCAGCCAGGACGGTAACTATGGCTACACCTTC. Amino acids: CASSQDGNYGYTF.

The rearrangement links TRBV28 to TRBJ1-2; D is perhaps TRBD1 (6 bases). This CDR3 is built from 14 residues. V was pared by 2 bases and J by 6 bases, with 13 bases between. From germline, CDR1 is MDHEN and CDR2 SYDVKM. CDR3 nucleotides: TGTGCCAGCAGTTTACGGGGGCGCGGGGATGGCTACACCTTC. The encoded protein is CASSLRGRGDGYTF.

This sequence joins TRBV13 and TRBJ2-5; D remains ambiguous. The ends were cut back, 0 bases at V and 5 bases at J, with 10 bases in the middle. The CDR3 has 14 residues. Germline CDR1 is PRHDT and CDR2 is FYEKMQ (reference sequence). The CDR3: CASSLGRSMETQYF. In DNA form, the CDR3 reads TGTGCCAGCAGCTTAGGGCGGAGCATGGAGACCCAGTACTTC.

V gene TRBV5-1 combines with J gene TRBJ1-1; D not resolved. The CDR3 totals 14 residues. V shed 6 bases and J shed 0 bases, with 12 bases lying between them. Per the germline V gene, CDR1 is SGHRS and CDR2 is YFSETQ. Here the CDR3 DNA reads TGCGCCAGCACTCCAGGCGGCATGAACACTGAAGCTTTCTTT. As protein: CASTPGGMNTEAFF.

The chain is built from TRBV28 and TRBJ1-3; unclear D gene. V lost 4 bases and J 0 bases, leaving 13 bases between the germline ends. This CDR3 is 16 amino acids long. Germline values: CDR1 MDHEN, CDR2 SYDVKM. This chain's CDR3 is CASSSPGSSSGNTIYF. The CDR3 coding sequence is TGTGCCAGCAGTTCCCCCGGGAGTAGCTCTGGAAACACCATATATTTT. The full variable domain, its missing parts supplied by reference TRBV28 and TRBJ1-3, is DVKVTQSSRYLVKRTGEKVFLECVQDMDHENMFWYRQDPGLGLRLIYFSYDVKMKEKGDIPEGYSVSREKKERFSLILESASTNQTSMYLCASSSPGSSSGNTIYFGEGSWLTVV.

The CDR3 DNA is TGTGCCAGCAGCTTAGTTGAAGGGGGGGAAGAGACCCAGTACTTC. Residues: CASSLVEGGEETQYF. The V gene is TRBV7-9, the J gene TRBJ2-5; D perhaps matches TRBD2 (7 bases). CDR1 is SEHNR, CDR2 FQNEAQ, per germline (reference sequence). V dropped 1 base and J dropped 3 bases, with 12 bases sitting between them. This CDR3 contains 15 residues.

The chain carries TRBV28 and TRBJ2-3, with 13 bases lining up with TRBD2. There are 15 residues in the CDR3. CDR1 and CDR2 from the germline V gene are MDHEN and SYDVKM. The V gene end was trimmed by 9 bases and the J gene end by 4 bases; junction bases not matched to a gene: 7. The CDR3 bases are TGTGCCAGTTCAACTAGCGGGGGGGCCGCAGATACGCAGTATTTT. This gives the protein CASSTSGGAADTQYF.

V usage is TRBV30 and J usage is TRBJ1-3, with D hard to call. Between the trimmed V and J ends, which lost 4 bases and 4 bases, there was a span of 11 bases. CDR1 GTSNPN and CDR2 SVGIG come from the germline V gene (reference sequence). The CDR3 runs to 13 residues. The CDR3 nucleotides read TGTGCCTGGACTGAACGAGCCGGAAACACCATATATTTT. It encodes CAWTERAGNTIYF.

The chain couples TRBV9 to TRBJ1-4, with D perhaps TRBD1 (5 bases). CDR1 and CDR2 (germline): SGDLS, YYNGEE. The CDR3 covers 15 residues. With 0 bases removed from V and 5 bases from J, the gap between germline ends came to 11 bases. The CDR3 DNA reads as TGTGCCAGCAGCGTAGCAGGGTTGCCGAATGAAAAACTGTTTTTT. Translation gives CASSVAGLPNEKLFF.

The chain recombines TRBV6-6 with TRBJ1-2; TRBD1 matches at 8 bases. The CDR3 consists of 13 residues. V gave up 4 bases and J gave up 5 bases; unmatched junction bases: 3. Germline CDR1 and CDR2: MNHNY and SVGAGI (reference sequence). The CDR3 coding sequence is TGTGCCAGCAGTTCGGACAGGGTTTATGGCTACACCTTC. Encoded protein: CASSSDRVYGYTF.